The next 29 T cell receptor beta chains were all read from a single sample in a study of identifying expanded T cells in peripheral blood (dated by TCRdb to the late 2010s). The receptor library was made with the immunoSEQ multiplex PCR assay. Here the immuneACCESS table is served through TCRdb, limited to in-frame sequences with V and J called. Missing clones are a known gap in these copies; in checked studies unresolved V genes cover under half, and the rest lacks a known reason. This sample lists roughly 120,000 clones; about 87% were detected once. The ten largest make up 6.5% to 9% of the sample. Source material: blood. Source of these receptors: a person aged 18 to 70 in good health.

This rearrangement joins TRBV7-3 to TRBJ2-1, with 11 bases fitting TRBD1. Germline-derived CDR1 and CDR2 are SGHTA and FQGTGA. V lost 5 bases to trimming and J lost 6 bases; unmatched junction nucleotides: 6. The CDR3 spans 15 residues. CDR3 amino acids: CASSKPGTGGNEQFF. In nucleotides, the CDR3 is TGTGCCAGCAGCAAACCTGGGACAGGGGGCAATGAGCAGTTCTTC. The full variable domain, with the rest looked up from reference TRBV7-3 and TRBJ2-1, is GAGVSQTPSNKVTEKGKYVELRCDPISGHTALYWYRQSLGQGPEFLIYFQGTGAADDSGLPNDRFFAVRPEGSVSTLKIQRTERGDSAVYLCASSKPGTGGNEQFFGPGTRLTVL.

The V call is TRBV2, the J call TRBJ1-6, with D uncertain. The CDR3 sequence is 14 residues long. Trimming took 3 bases from V and 7 from J, leaving 10 bases between them. Germline V lookup: CDR1 SNHLY, CDR2 FYNNEI. CDR3 sequence (DNA): TGTGCCAGCAGTGAGAGGCTGCTGAATTCACCCCTCCACTTT. Protein sequence: CASSERLLNSPLHF. Filled out from reference TRBV2 and TRBJ1-6, the complete variable domain reads EPEVTQTPSHQVTQMGQEVILRCVPISNHLYFYWYRQILGQKVEFLVSFYNNEISEKSEIFDDQFSVERPDGSNFTLKIRSTKLEDSAMYFCASSERLLNSPLHFGNGTRLTVT.

The V gene is TRBV5-1, the J gene TRBJ2-4, with D possibly matching TRBD1 (5 bases). The CDR3 is made up of 14 amino acids. Looked up from germline, CDR1 is SGHRS and CDR2 is YFSETQ. The V and J ends lost 4 bases and 3 bases respectively, with 11 bases between them. The CDR3 DNA reads TGCGCCAGCAGCCCGACAGTTCACAAAAACATTCAGTACTTC. It encodes CASSPTVHKNIQYF.

The CDR3 here is CASSLGGRTKQYF. In DNA, the CDR3 is TGTGCCAGCAGCCTCGGGGGAAGGACGAAGCAGTACTTC. The chain is built from TRBV28 and TRBJ2-7; a weak D match, TRBD2 (6 bases). This CDR3 region has 13 residues. CDR1 and CDR2 (germline): MDHEN, SYDVKM. V gave up 6 bases and J gave up 8 bases, with 17 bases separating them.

The chain combines TRBV19 with TRBJ2-2, with TRBD1 matching over 9 bases. This CDR3 comprises 15 residues. Germline trimming cut 6 bases from V and 3 bases from J; bases unmatched to any gene: 5. Per germline, CDR1 LNHDA and CDR2 SQIVND (reference sequence). The CDR3 is CASRVGQGYTGELFF. The CDR3, as DNA: TGTGCCAGTAGGGTAGGACAGGGGTACACCGGGGAGCTGTTTTTT.

The table lists this clone with a count of one. This chain joins TRBV25-1 and TRBJ2-7, with D perhaps matching TRBD1 (8 bases). This CDR3 is 14 amino acids long. The germline V and J ends were trimmed by 6 bases and 5 bases, with 17 bases remaining between them. Germline CDR1 and CDR2: MGHDK and SYGVNS. The chain's CDR3 is CASSLQGEGDEQYF. Here the CDR3 DNA reads TGTGCCAGCAGCCTACAGGGGGAGGGGGACGAGCAGTACTTC.

The V gene is TRBV9, the J gene TRBJ2-5; 10 bases fit TRBD2. V shed 0 bases and J 1 base; nucleotides not matched to a gene: 6. The CDR3 consists of 17 residues. Germline V gene lookup returns CDR1 SGDLS and CDR2 YYNGEE. The CDR3 is CASSVGASGGSQETQYF. CDR3 bases: TGTGCCAGCAGCGTAGGCGCTAGCGGGGGATCCCAAGAGACCCAGTACTTC. The full variable domain, its missing parts supplied by reference TRBV9 and TRBJ2-5, is DSGVTQTPKHLITATGQRVTLRCSPRSGDLSVYWYQQSLDQGLQFLIQYYNGEERAKGNILERFSAQQFPDLHSELNLSSLELGDSALYFCASSVGASGGSQETQYFGPGTRLLVL.

In regard to this clone: At the DNA level, this CDR3 is encoded by other sequences in the same sample as well. The chain joins TRBV11-2 to TRBJ2-3; D ambiguous. This CDR3 is 12 amino acids long. CDR1 SGHAT and CDR2 FQNNGV come from the germline V gene. Trimming took off 0 bases at V and 4 bases at J, with 2 bases between the two ends. The CDR3 coding sequence is TGTGCCAGCAGCTTAGAGGCAGATACGCAGTATTTT. Protein: CASSLEADTQYF.

The chain joins TRBV15 to TRBJ2-3; D may be TRBD2 (6 bases). Trimming removed 3 bases at V and 4 bases at J, with 14 bases between. CDR3 length: 15 residues. CDR1 is LNHNV, CDR2 YYDKDF, per germline (reference sequence). CDR3 in amino acids: CATSRDYQKADTQYF. CDR3 in DNA: TGTGCCACCAGCAGGGACTACCAGAAGGCAGATACGCAGTATTTT.

V usage is TRBV28 and J usage is TRBJ2-7; the D call may be TRBD1 or TRBD2 (5 bases each). The CDR3 extends over 15 amino acids. Germline-derived CDR1 and CDR2 are MDHEN and SYDVKM. Between the trimmed V and J ends, which lost 1 base and 3 bases, there was a span of 13 bases. CDR3 amino acids: CASSLLGVTHYEQYF. The CDR3 region has the DNA TGTGCCAGCAGTTTATTGGGGGTGACGCACTACGAGCAGTACTTC.

J is TRBJ2-7 and V is TRBV29-1, with D unclear. This CDR3 is built from 13 residues. CDR1 is SQVTM and CDR2 is ANQGSEA in the germline V gene. Trimming stripped 7 bases from V and 0 bases from J, with 13 bases between. The CDR3 is CSGQTGSSYEQYF. In nucleotides, the CDR3 is TGCAGCGGTCAGACGGGTAGCTCCTACGAGCAGTACTTC.

The chain links TRBV10-2 to TRBJ1-2; no reliable D call. The CDR3 is made up of 11 amino acids. The ends were cut back, 8 bases at V and 4 bases at J, with 8 bases in the middle. Germline values: CDR1 WSHSY, CDR2 SAAADI. Here the CDR3 DNA reads TGCGCCAGCGGAAATGGCTATGGCTACACCTTC. It codes for CASGNGYGYTF.

This clone was picked up one time. The rearrangement uses TRBV5-8 and TRBJ1-5; maybe TRBD1 (5 bases). The CDR3 totals 14 residues. Germline V gene sequence: CDR1 SGHTS, CDR2 YDEGEE. Trimming stripped 3 bases from V and 1 base from J, with 8 bases between. CDR3 sequence reads: CASSSDKSNQPQHF. The CDR3 DNA sequence: TGTGCCAGCAGCTCGGACAAGAGCAATCAGCCCCAGCATTTT. The variable domain in full, with the rest retrieved from reference TRBV5-8 and TRBJ1-5, is EAGVTQSPTHLIKTRGQQATLRCSPISGHTSVYWYQQALGLGLQFLLWYDEGEERNRGNFPPRFSGRQFPNYSSELNVNALELEDSALYLCASSSDKSNQPQHFGDGTRLSIL.

The chain combines TRBV5-1 with TRBJ1-2, with 9 bases identical to TRBD1. CDR3 length: 18 amino acids. Trimming cost V 0 bases and J 3 bases; bases outside gene matches: 12. From germline, CDR1 is SGHRS and CDR2 YFSETQ. The CDR3 here is CASSLVGTGILTHYGYTF. In DNA form, the CDR3 reads TGCGCCAGCAGCTTGGTGGGGACAGGGATCCTTACCCACTATGGCTACACCTTC.

V gene TRBV6-1 combines with J gene TRBJ1-2, with D unclear. This CDR3 region has 14 residues. The V gene lost 5 bases and the J gene lost 4 bases, with 14 bases spanning the gap. The germline CDR1 and CDR2 sequences are MNHNS and SASEGT. CDR3 in DNA: TGTGCCAGCAGTCACGACAATCTCCGCTATGGCTACACCTTC. It is translated as CASSHDNLRYGYTF.

V usage is TRBV7-9 and J usage is TRBJ2-7; D call uncertain. CDR1 is SEHNR, CDR2 FQNEAQ, per germline (reference sequence). The ends were cut back, 3 bases at V and 0 bases at J, with 9 bases in the middle. This CDR3 is built from 14 residues. The CDR3 DNA reads TGTGCCAGCAGCTTTGGACGGAGCTCCTACGAGCAGTACTTC. This gives the protein CASSFGRSSYEQYF.

This clone has just one count. V usage is TRBV25-1 and J usage is TRBJ1-1, with D unclear. V was pared by 1 base and J by 7 bases, with 7 bases between. Per germline, CDR1 MGHDK and CDR2 SYGVNS. The CDR3 contains 12 residues. CDR3 nucleotide sequence: TGTGCCAGCAGTGAATTAAAGGGTGAAGCTTTCTTT. Translated, it gives CASSELKGEAFF.

The chain couples TRBV7-3 to TRBJ2-5; D might be TRBD1 (6 bases). Germline CDR1 is SGHTA and CDR2 is FQGTGA. CDR3 size: 13 residues. V was shortened by 2 bases and J by 5 bases, with 9 bases between the two germline ends. The CDR3 region has the DNA TGTGCCAGCAGCTTACAGGGGTACGAGACCCAGTACTTC. This translates into CASSLQGYETQYF.

The rearrangement links TRBV4-1 to TRBJ1-6, with TRBD1 matching over 7 bases. The V gene's germline CDR1 is MGHRA and CDR2 YSYEKL. This CDR3 comprises 18 residues. V trimming: 1 base; J trimming: 5 bases; junction bases outside the gene matches: 11. The chain's CDR3 is CASSQAMMLTGNNSPLHF. The CDR3 nucleotides are TGCGCCAGCAGCCAAGCTATGATGTTGACAGGGAATAATTCACCCCTCCACTTT.

The chain uses TRBV7-2 and TRBJ2-1; 9 positions match TRBD2. Germline V CDR1 and CDR2: SGHTA, FQGNSA. The CDR3 has 15 residues. V shed 5 bases, J shed 6 bases, and the junction held 8 bases outside the gene matches. The CDR3 loop is CASSSLAGAFNEQFF. The CDR3 DNA reads TGTGCCAGCAGCAGTTTAGCGGGAGCATTCAATGAGCAGTTCTTC. Looking up the rest from reference TRBV7-2 and TRBJ2-1 gives the full variable domain: GAGVSQSPSNKVTEKGKDVELRCDPISGHTALYWYRQSLGQGLEFLIYFQGNSAPDKSGLPSDRFSAERTGGSVSTLTIQRTQQEDSAVYLCASSSLAGAFNEQFFGPGTRLTVL.

The V and J genes are TRBV5-5 and TRBJ1-5, with 10 bases matching TRBD1. The CDR3 runs 15 residues. Unmatched junction bases numbered 6, after V lost 4 bases and J lost 5 bases. From germline, CDR1 is SGHKS and CDR2 YYEKEE (reference sequence). The CDR3 region is CASSRGDRGDQPQHF. The CDR3 DNA sequence: TGTGCCAGCAGCCGAGGGGACAGGGGAGATCAGCCCCAGCATTTT.

The chain links TRBV6-6 to TRBJ1-1; maybe TRBD1 (5 bases). The CDR3 loop spans 14 amino acids. CDR1 and CDR2 from the germline V gene are MNHNY and SVGAGI (reference sequence). Trimming took off 0 bases at V and 1 base at J, with 6 bases between the two ends. CDR3: CASSYSGGNTEAFF. For the CDR3, the DNA is TGTGCCAGCAGTTACTCCGGGGGGAACACTGAAGCTTTCTTT.

This clone turned up a few times. The V call is TRBV25-1, the J call TRBJ1-4; unclear D gene. CDR1 and CDR2 (germline): MGHDK, SYGVNS. This CDR3 region has 13 residues. Trimming stripped 4 bases from V and 8 bases from J, with 11 bases between. CDR3 region: CASSGATTEKLFF. The CDR3 nucleotides are TGTGCCAGCAGTGGAGCGACAACCGAAAAACTGTTTTTT.

V gene TRBV5-1 combines with J gene TRBJ2-5; D is possibly TRBD1 (6 bases). The germline gives CDR1 SGHRS, CDR2 YFSETQ. This CDR3 spans 11 amino acids. Trimming left V 8 bases short and J 2 bases short, with 7 bases between. For the CDR3, the DNA is TGCGCCAGTCAGGGGCAAGAGACCCAGTACTTC. Amino acid sequence: CASQGQETQYF.

V is TRBV15 and J is TRBJ1-4; the D is unclear. This CDR3 has 13 residues. V was shortened by 1 base and J by 17 bases, with 17 bases between the two germline ends. The germline CDR1 and CDR2 sequences are LNHNV and YYDKDF (reference sequence). In DNA, the CDR3 is TGTGCCACCAGCAGAGGGAAAGGGCGCATATTATTTTTT. Translating it yields CATSRGKGRILFF.

V and J are TRBV7-3 and TRBJ2-1, with TRBD2 as a possible D gene (6 bases). CDR1 SGHTA and CDR2 FQGTGA come from the germline V gene. This CDR3 contains 14 residues. Trimming removed 2 bases from V and 6 bases from J, with 11 bases in between. This CDR3 reads CASSLGSGSNEQFF. As DNA, the CDR3 is TGTGCCAGCAGCTTAGGTAGCGGTAGCAATGAGCAGTTCTTC.

V usage is TRBV7-2 and J usage is TRBJ2-3, with 8 bases identical to TRBD1. J lost 4 bases, V lost 6 bases, and 12 bases had no gene match. CDR3 length equals 16 residues. Germline V gives CDR1 SGHTA, CDR2 FQGNSA. The CDR3 nucleotides read TGTGCCAGCAGGCGTCTTGGACAGGGTTCGGCAGATACGCAGTATTTT. It translates to CASRRLGQGSADTQYF.

This clone was observed a single time. The CDR3 DNA reads TGTGCCAGCACCTCTCGTACAGAAGACACAGATACGCAGTATTTT. The encoded protein is CASTSRTEDTDTQYF. V and J are TRBV6-6 and TRBJ2-3; D uncertain. V lost 7 bases, J lost 2 bases, and 16 bases lay in between. CDR3 length: 15 amino acids. CDR1 is MNHNY, CDR2 SVGAGI, per germline (reference sequence).

This chain links TRBV29-1 with TRBJ2-3; no firm D call. Germline V CDR1 and CDR2: SQVTM, ANQGSEA. This CDR3 has 15 amino acids. The V end was cut by 1 base, the J end by 1 base, with 12 bases between. The CDR3 loop is CSVEAAQEGTDTQYF. In DNA form, the CDR3 reads TGCAGCGTTGAAGCGGCCCAAGAGGGCACAGATACGCAGTATTTT.